What follows are 23 T cell receptor beta chains derived from one specimen sequenced in a study of CD8 T cells in ankylosing spondylitis. No antigen has been identified for these receptors. In TCRdb, the 5' RACE reads were re-called with MiXCR into one record per CDR3 protein. The sample includes 500,000 to 650,000 distinct CDR3 sequences, approximately 5% seen only once; the top ten take roughly 3.3%. Findings of the study overall: Among TCR beta sequences, a motif of several highly homologous variants appeared characteristic of ankylosing spondylitis blood.

The sequenced sample consisted of blood, either unsorted or a sorted T cell fraction (not recorded which). The receptors shown here come from a male donor with ankylosing spondylitis.

This clonotype appeared many times. The chain carries TRBV11-2 and TRBJ1-1; D is unresolved. Germline V gene sequence: CDR1 SGHAT, CDR2 FQNNGV. There are 14 residues in the CDR3. V lost 1 base and J 2 bases, leaving 8 bases between the germline ends. CDR3 DNA: TGTGCCAGCAGCTTAGCGTGGGGAAACACTGAAGCTTTCTTT. Its protein product is CASSLAWGNTEAFF.

This clonotype has a count of ten or more. This sequence joins TRBV10-3 and TRBJ2-1; D unclear. CDR3 length: 13 residues. Germline-derived CDR1 and CDR2 are ENHRY and SYGVKD. Trimming took off 4 bases at V and 7 bases at J, with 11 bases between the two ends. CDR3 residues: CAISGQLPNEQFF. CDR3 in DNA: TGTGCCATCAGTGGCCAACTACCAAATGAGCAGTTCTTC.

This clonotype came up many times. The J gene is TRBJ2-7, the V gene TRBV4-3; 8 bases are shared with TRBD2. The junction had 6 bases not matched to a gene; V was cut back by 1 base and J by 4 bases. Germline CDR1 LGHNA, CDR2 YSLEER. This CDR3 spans 15 amino acids. CDR3 region: CASSQVPAGEYEQYF. As DNA, the CDR3 is TGCGCCAGCAGCCAAGTGCCAGCGGGAGAGTACGAGCAGTACTTC.

This clonotype came up many times. The chain couples TRBV20-1 to TRBJ2-1; D gene uncertain. Per germline, CDR1 DFQATT and CDR2 SNEGSKA (reference sequence). The CDR3 length is 14 residues. V was cut by 2 bases and J by 2 bases, with 10 bases left in between. The DNA of the CDR3 is TGCAGTGCTAGATCATTGACCACCTACAATGAGCAGTTCTTC. Translation: CSARSLTTYNEQFF.

In this sample, this clonotype turned up many times. CDR3 loop: CASSLRGTRGYTF. The CDR3 DNA reads as TGTGCCAGCAGTTTAAGGGGCACGAGGGGCTACACCTTC. This chain uses TRBV12-3 or TRBV12-4 with TRBJ1-2, with D possibly TRBD1 on 5 matching bases. The CDR3 spans 13 residues. V shed 2 bases and J shed 8 bases, with 12 bases lying between them.

This clonotype has at least ten counts. J is TRBJ1-6 and V is TRBV10-3; D remains unclear. This CDR3 is 15 amino acids long. From germline, CDR1 is ENHRY and CDR2 SYGVKD. V was pared by 5 bases and J by 6 bases, with 14 bases between. This chain's CDR3 is CAISRLSDPNSPLHF. The CDR3, as DNA: TGTGCCATCAGTCGATTGTCAGATCCTAATTCACCCCTCCACTTT.

This clonotype was observed at least ten times. The chain uses TRBV5-1 and TRBJ2-1; 11 bases map to TRBD2. Germline assignment: CDR1 SGHRS and CDR2 YFSETQ. The CDR3 contains 16 residues. V lost 3 bases to trimming and J lost 1 base; unmatched junction nucleotides: 3. The CDR3 sequence is CASSSGLADSYNEQFF. Here the CDR3 DNA reads TGCGCCAGCAGCTCGGGACTAGCGGATTCCTACAATGAGCAGTTCTTC.

This clonotype was seen repeatedly, ten times or more. The CDR3 bases are TGTGCCAGCAGCGAAGCCTCGTGGGGGCCCCAGCATTTT. It codes for CASSEASWGPQHF. V usage is TRBV7-2 and J usage is TRBJ1-5; D call uncertain. V dropped 5 bases and J dropped 9 bases, with 14 bases sitting between them. Germline CDR1 SGHTA, CDR2 FQGNSA. The CDR3 has 13 amino acids.

V and J are TRBV7-2 and TRBJ2-1; 10 bases are shared with TRBD1. Germline-derived CDR1 and CDR2 are SGHTA and FQGNSA. The CDR3 length is 14 residues. With 4 bases clipped from V and 9 bases from J, the junction kept 6 bases outside the gene matches. The CDR3 nucleotides are TGTGCCAGCAGCTCGGGACAGGGGTTGGGTGAGCAGTTCTTC. It yields the protein CASSSGQGLGEQFF.

This clonotype was observed many times. Relative to the germline gene, one junction end is altered; a read error may explain this. The chain links TRBV3-1 to TRBJ2-3; 14 nucleotides align to TRBD2. This CDR3 has 14 amino acids. Per the germline V gene, CDR1 is LGHDT and CDR2 is YNNKEL (reference sequence). This CDR3 is CASSQIGLAGGITF. The DNA for the CDR3 is TGTGCCAGCAGCCAGATCGGACTAGCGGGAGGTATCACTTTT.

In this sample, this clonotype turned up many times. DNA of the CDR3: TGCGCCAGCAGCTCCCATTCAAGCTCCTACAATGAGCAGTTCTTC. Translation gives CASSSHSSSYNEQFF. This chain joins TRBV5-1 and TRBJ2-1; the D is unclear. From germline, CDR1 is SGHRS and CDR2 YFSETQ. The CDR3 extends over 15 amino acids. V was pared by 3 bases and J by 0 bases, with 10 bases between. The variable domain in full, with the rest retrieved from reference TRBV5-1 and TRBJ2-1, is KAGVTQTPRYLIKTRGQQVTLSCSPISGHRSVSWYQQTPGQGLQFLFEYFSETQRNKGNFPGRFSGRQFSNSRSEMNVSTLELGDSALYLCASSSHSSSYNEQFFGPGTRLTVL.

This clonotype was observed many times. The chain has TRBV29-1 and TRBJ2-7; D gene ambiguous. Germline CDR1 SQVTM, CDR2 ANQGSEA. The CDR3 covers 12 residues. V was clipped by 3 bases and J by 6 bases, with 12 bases between them. For the CDR3, the DNA is TGCAGCGTTGAGGAGTTATTCGGCGAGCAGTACTTC. Its translation is CSVEELFGEQYF.

This chain joins TRBV9 and TRBJ1-4, with unresolved D. The CDR3 extends over 15 amino acids. From germline, CDR1 is SGDLS and CDR2 YYNGEE. V was shortened by 0 bases and J by 4 bases, with 10 bases between the two germline ends. CDR3 in DNA: TGTGCCAGCAGCGTAGTGGGGAACCTTAATGAAAAACTGTTTTTT. Its protein is CASSVVGNLNEKLFF.

In this sample, this clonotype turned up many times. The chain uses TRBV5-6 and TRBJ2-7; D ambiguous. V was cut by 6 bases and J by 7 bases, with 20 bases left in between. This CDR3 contains 14 residues. Per the germline V gene, CDR1 is SGHDT and CDR2 is YYEEEE. CDR3 nucleotide sequence: TGTGCCAGCACCTTCGCGGACCACTTCGGGGAGCAGTACTTC. This gives the protein CASTFADHFGEQYF.

The sample holds many counts of this clonotype. The chain is built from TRBV5-1 and TRBJ2-5; TRBD1 or TRBD2 may be the D gene (5 bases each). V was clipped by 0 bases and J by 5 bases, with 17 bases between them. This CDR3 comprises 16 residues. CDR1 is SGHRS and CDR2 is YFSETQ in the germline V gene. Written as DNA, the CDR3 is TGCGCCAGCAGCTTGGTTGGGACCCGGCGAACGGAGACCCAGTACTTC. Its protein is CASSLVGTRRTETQYF.

This clonotype was recorded many times. The chain is built from TRBV20-1 and TRBJ2-1, with a weak D call TRBD2 (5 bases). The V end was cut by 5 bases, the J end by 2 bases, with 16 bases between. Per germline, CDR1 DFQATT and CDR2 SNEGSKA (reference sequence). This CDR3 has 15 residues. The CDR3 nucleotides read TGCAGTGCTGGAGGCAGGCGGTACACCTACAATGAGCAGTTCTTC. Translation gives CSAGGRRYTYNEQFF.

At least ten counts were recorded for this clonotype. This rearrangement joins TRBV6-2 or TRBV6-3 to TRBJ1-5; D might be TRBD1 (6 bases). The CDR3 spans 14 residues. Between the trimmed V and J ends, which lost 6 bases and 4 bases, there was a span of 13 bases. The germline V gene encodes CDR1 MNHEY and CDR2 SVGEGT. The CDR3 loop reads CASSNRDRNQPQHF. The CDR3 nucleotides are TGTGCCAGCAGCAACCGCGACAGGAATCAGCCCCAGCATTTT.

This clonotype was counted at least ten times. This sequence joins TRBV20-1 and TRBJ2-7, with 7 nucleotides matching TRBD1. Trimming took 4 bases from V and 5 from J; bases not matched to a gene: 5. The CDR3 has 12 amino acids. From germline, CDR1 is DFQATT and CDR2 SNEGSKA (reference sequence). The CDR3 reads CSANGQVNEQYF. The CDR3 bases are TGCAGTGCTAATGGACAGGTCAACGAGCAGTACTTC.

A few counts support this clonotype. The genes are TRBV24-1 and TRBJ2-6; D ambiguous. The CDR3 sequence is 18 residues long. The germline CDR1 and CDR2 sequences are KGHDR and SFDVKD. V was cut by 4 bases and J by 4 bases, with 19 bases left in between. Here the CDR3 reads CATSDPYPDLWGANVLTF. CDR3 sequence (DNA): TGTGCCACCAGTGACCCTTACCCGGATCTGTGGGGGGCCAACGTCCTGACTTTC.

This clonotype was observed at least ten times. CDR3 DNA sequence: TGTGCCAGCAGTTTCGTCGAATTCGGGGACGAGCAGTACTTC. Amino acid sequence: CASSFVEFGDEQYF. V gene TRBV27 combines with J gene TRBJ2-7, with TRBD2 as a possible D gene (5 bases). Germline V gene lookup returns CDR1 MNHEY and CDR2 SMNVEV (reference sequence). This CDR3 has 14 amino acids. V lost 3 bases and J lost 5, with 14 bases in between.

The sample holds many counts of this clonotype. The CDR3 reads CASRNGPYQPQHF. CDR3 in DNA: TGTGCCAGTAGAAACGGACCCTATCAGCCCCAGCATTTT. The J gene is TRBJ1-5, the V gene TRBV19; D is ambiguous. Germline assignment: CDR1 LNHDA and CDR2 SQIVND (reference sequence). This CDR3 has 13 residues. V was clipped by 6 bases and J by 5 bases, with 11 bases between them.

This clonotype has ten or more counts. The chain is built from TRBV7-2 and TRBJ1-4; a possible D gene is TRBD1 (6 bases). V lost 5 bases and J 5 bases, leaving 18 bases between the germline ends. The CDR3 loop spans 16 amino acids. In germline, CDR1 is SGHTA, CDR2 FQGNSA. This CDR3 reads CASSPSSGQYNEKLFF. For the CDR3, the DNA is TGTGCCAGCAGCCCGAGTTCCGGACAGTACAATGAAAAACTGTTTTTT.

This clonotype was detected ten times or more. DNA for the CDR3: TGTGCCAGCAGCTTAGAACCTCTAGAGAGAATAGCCAAAAACATTCAGTACTTC. It codes for CASSLEPLERIAKNIQYF. This chain connects TRBV11-2 to TRBJ2-4; no clear D. The germline CDR1 and CDR2 sequences are SGHAT and FQNNGV. The CDR3 sequence is 18 residues long. Trimming removed 0 bases at V and 0 bases at J, with 15 bases between.